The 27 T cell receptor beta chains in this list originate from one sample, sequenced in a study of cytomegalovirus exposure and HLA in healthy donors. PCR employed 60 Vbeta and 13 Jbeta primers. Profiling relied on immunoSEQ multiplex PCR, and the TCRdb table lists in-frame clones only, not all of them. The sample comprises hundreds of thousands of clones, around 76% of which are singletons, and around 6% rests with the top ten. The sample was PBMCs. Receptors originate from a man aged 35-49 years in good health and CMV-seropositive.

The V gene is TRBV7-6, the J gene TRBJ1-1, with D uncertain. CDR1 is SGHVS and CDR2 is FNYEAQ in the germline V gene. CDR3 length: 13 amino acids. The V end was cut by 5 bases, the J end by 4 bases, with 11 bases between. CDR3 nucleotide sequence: TGTGCCAGCAGCCCGGTGTGGAGCACTGAAGCTTTCTTT. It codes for CASSPVWSTEAFF.

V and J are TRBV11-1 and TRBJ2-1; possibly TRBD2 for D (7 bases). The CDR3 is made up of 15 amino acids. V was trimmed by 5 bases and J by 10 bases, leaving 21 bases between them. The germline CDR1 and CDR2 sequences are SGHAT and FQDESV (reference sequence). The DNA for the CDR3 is TGTGCCAGCAGCATCCTAGGGGGAGGGCCGGAAGAGCAGTTCTTC. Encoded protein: CASSILGGGPEEQFF.

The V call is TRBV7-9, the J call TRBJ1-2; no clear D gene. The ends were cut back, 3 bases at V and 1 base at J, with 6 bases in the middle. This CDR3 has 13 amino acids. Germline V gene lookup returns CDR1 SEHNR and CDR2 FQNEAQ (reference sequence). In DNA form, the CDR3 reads TGTGCCAGCAGCTTGGAGGATAACTATGGCTACACCTTC. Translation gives CASSLEDNYGYTF.

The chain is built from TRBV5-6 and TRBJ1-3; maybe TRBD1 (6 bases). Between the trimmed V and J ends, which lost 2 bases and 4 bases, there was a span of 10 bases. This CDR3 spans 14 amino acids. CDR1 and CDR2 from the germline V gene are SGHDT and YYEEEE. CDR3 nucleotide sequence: TGTGCCAGCAGCTTACAGGGAACCGGAAACACCATATATTTT. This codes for CASSLQGTGNTIYF.

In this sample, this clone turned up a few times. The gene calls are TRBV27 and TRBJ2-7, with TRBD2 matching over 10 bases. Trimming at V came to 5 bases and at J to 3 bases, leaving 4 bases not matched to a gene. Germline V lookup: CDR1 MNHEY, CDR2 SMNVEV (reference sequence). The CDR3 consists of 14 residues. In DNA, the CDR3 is TGTGCCAGCAGTCTAGCGGGAGTGGGCTACGAGCAGTACTTC. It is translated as CASSLAGVGYEQYF.

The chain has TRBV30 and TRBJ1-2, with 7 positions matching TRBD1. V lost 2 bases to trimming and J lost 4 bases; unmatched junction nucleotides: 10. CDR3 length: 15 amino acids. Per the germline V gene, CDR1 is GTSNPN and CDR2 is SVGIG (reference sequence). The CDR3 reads CAWSFPVQGIYGYTF. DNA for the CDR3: TGTGCCTGGAGTTTCCCCGTACAGGGGATCTATGGCTACACCTTC.

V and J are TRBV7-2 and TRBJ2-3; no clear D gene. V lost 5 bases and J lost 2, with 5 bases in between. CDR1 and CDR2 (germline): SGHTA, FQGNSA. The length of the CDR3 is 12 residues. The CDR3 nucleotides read TGTGCCAGCAGCCCCTACACAGATACGCAGTATTTT. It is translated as CASSPYTDTQYF. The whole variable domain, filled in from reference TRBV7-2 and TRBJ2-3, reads GAGVSQSPSNKVTEKGKDVELRCDPISGHTALYWYRQSLGQGLEFLIYFQGNSAPDKSGLPSDRFSAERTGGSVSTLTIQRTQQEDSAVYLCASSPYTDTQYFGPGTRLTVL.

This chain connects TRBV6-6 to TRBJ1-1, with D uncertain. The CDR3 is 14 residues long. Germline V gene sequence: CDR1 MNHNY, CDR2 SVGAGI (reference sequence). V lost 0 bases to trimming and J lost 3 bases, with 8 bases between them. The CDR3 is CASSYSTDYTEAFF. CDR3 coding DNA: TGTGCCAGCAGTTACTCGACCGACTACACTGAAGCTTTCTTT.

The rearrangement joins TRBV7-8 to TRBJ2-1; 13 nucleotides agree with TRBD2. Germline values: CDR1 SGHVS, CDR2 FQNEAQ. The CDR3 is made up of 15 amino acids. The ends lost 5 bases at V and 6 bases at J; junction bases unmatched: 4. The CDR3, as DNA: TGTGCCAGCAGCGGGGGACTAGCGGGAAGCAATGAGCAGTTCTTC. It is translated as CASSGGLAGSNEQFF.

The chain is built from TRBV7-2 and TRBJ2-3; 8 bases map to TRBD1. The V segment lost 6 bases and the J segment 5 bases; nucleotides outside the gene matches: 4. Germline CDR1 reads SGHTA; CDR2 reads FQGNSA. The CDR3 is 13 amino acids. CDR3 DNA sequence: TGTGCCAGCAGTGGACAGGGAGGAGATACGCAGTATTTT. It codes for CASSGQGGDTQYF.

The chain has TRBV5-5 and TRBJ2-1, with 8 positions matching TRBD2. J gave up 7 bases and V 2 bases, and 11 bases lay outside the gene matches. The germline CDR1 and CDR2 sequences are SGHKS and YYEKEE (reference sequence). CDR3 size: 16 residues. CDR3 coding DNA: TGTGCCAGCAGCTTTGGACTAGCTAGAGGGTGGAATGAGCAGTTCTTC. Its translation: CASSFGLARGWNEQFF.

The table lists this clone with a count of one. CDR3 sequence (DNA): TGTGCCAGCAGCCAAGGACGGCTAGATGTCGTCCCGAACACTGAAGCTTTCTTT. The encoded protein is CASSQGRLDVVPNTEAFF. The rearrangement uses TRBV14 and TRBJ1-1; D is undetermined. Trimming pared 1 base from V and 1 base from J, leaving 19 bases between. This CDR3 is built from 18 residues. Germline CDR1 is SGHDN and CDR2 is FVKESK.

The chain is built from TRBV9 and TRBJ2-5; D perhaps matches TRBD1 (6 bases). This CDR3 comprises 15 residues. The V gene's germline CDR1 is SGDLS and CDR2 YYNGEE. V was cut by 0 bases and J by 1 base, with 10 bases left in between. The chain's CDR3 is CASSVDGDTQETQYF. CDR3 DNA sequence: TGTGCCAGCAGCGTAGACGGGGACACCCAAGAGACCCAGTACTTC.

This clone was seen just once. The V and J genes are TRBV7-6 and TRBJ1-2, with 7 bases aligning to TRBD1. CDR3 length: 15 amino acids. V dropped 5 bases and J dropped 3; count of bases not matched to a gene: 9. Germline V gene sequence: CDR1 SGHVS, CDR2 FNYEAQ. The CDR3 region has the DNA TGTGCCAGCAGCCCTAGAGAGGGGGCAGACTATGGCTACACCTTC. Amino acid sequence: CASSPREGADYGYTF. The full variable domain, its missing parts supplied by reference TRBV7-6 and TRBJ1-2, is GAGVSQSPRYKVTKRGQDVALRCDPISGHVSLYWYRQALGQGPEFLTYFNYEAQQDKSGLPNDRFSAERPEGSISTLTIQRTEQRDSAMYRCASSPREGADYGYTFGSGTRLTVV.

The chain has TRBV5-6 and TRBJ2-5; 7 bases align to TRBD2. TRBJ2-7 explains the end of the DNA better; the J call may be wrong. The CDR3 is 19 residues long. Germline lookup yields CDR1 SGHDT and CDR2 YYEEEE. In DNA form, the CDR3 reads TGTGCCAGCAGCTTGAGGGCGGGAGAGGGAGAATGGAGCTTCTACGAGCAGTACTTC. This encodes CASSLRAGEGEWSFYEQYF.

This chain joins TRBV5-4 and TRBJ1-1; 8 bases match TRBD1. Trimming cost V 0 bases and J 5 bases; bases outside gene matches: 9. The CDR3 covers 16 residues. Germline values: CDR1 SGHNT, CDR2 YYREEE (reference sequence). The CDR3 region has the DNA TGTGCCAGCAGCTTGGAGGCGCGACAGGGGAGGACTGAAGCTTTCTTT. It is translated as CASSLEARQGRTEAFF. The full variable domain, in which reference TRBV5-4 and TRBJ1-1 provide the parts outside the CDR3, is ETGVTQSPTHLIKTRGQQVTLRCSSQSGHNTVSWYQQALGQGPQFIFQYYREEENGRGNFPPRFSGLQFPNYSSELNVNALELDDSALYLCASSLEARQGRTEAFFGQGTRLTVV.

CDR3 DNA: TGTGCCAGCAGTTACGAGGGCCCGAACACCGGGGAGCTGTTTTTT. This sequence encodes CASSYEGPNTGELFF. The gene calls are TRBV6-5 and TRBJ2-2, with D possibly being TRBD2 (5 bases). In germline, CDR1 is MNHEY, CDR2 SVGAGI. The CDR3 length is 15 residues. The V end lost 2 bases, the J end lost 0 bases, and 7 bases lay between the germline ends.

The CDR3 spells CASSFPGDQPQHF. CDR3 sequence (DNA): TGTGCCAGCAGTTTTCCAGGGGATCAGCCCCAGCATTTT. V is TRBV28 and J is TRBJ1-5; a possible D gene is TRBD1 (6 bases). V lost 3 bases and J lost 5, with 8 bases in between. The CDR3 spans 13 residues. Germline V gene lookup returns CDR1 MDHEN and CDR2 SYDVKM.

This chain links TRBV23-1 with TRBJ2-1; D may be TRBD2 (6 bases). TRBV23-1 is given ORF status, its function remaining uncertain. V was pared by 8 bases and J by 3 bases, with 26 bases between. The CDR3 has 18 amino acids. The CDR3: CASDSPPRGGINYNEQFF. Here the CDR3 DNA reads TGCGCCAGCGACTCGCCCCCCCGAGGCGGGATCAACTACAATGAGCAGTTCTTC.

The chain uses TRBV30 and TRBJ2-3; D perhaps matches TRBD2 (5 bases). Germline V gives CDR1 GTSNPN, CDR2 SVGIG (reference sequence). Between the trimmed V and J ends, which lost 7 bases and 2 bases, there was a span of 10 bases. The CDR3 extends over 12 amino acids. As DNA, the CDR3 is TGTGCCTTCAAGCGGTTCACAGATACGCAGTATTTT. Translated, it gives CAFKRFTDTQYF.

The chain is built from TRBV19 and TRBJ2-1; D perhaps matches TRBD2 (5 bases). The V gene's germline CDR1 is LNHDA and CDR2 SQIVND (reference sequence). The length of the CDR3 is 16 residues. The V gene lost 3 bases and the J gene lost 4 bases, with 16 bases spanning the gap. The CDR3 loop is CASSMTGVVGYNEQFF. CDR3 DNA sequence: TGTGCCAGTAGTATGACCGGGGTAGTGGGGTACAATGAGCAGTTCTTC.

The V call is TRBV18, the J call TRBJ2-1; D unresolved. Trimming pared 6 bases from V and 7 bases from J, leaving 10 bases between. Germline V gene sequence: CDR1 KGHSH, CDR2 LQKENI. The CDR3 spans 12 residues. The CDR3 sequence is CASSQMVNEQFF. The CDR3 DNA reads TGTGCCAGCTCCCAGATGGTAAATGAGCAGTTCTTC.

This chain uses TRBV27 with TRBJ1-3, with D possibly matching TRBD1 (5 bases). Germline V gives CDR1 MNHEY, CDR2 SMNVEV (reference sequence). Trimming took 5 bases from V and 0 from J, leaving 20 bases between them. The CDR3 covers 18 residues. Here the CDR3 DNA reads TGTGCCAGCAGTCCCTTCGGACACGGCACTTTCTCTGGAAACACCATATATTTT. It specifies CASSPFGHGTFSGNTIYF.

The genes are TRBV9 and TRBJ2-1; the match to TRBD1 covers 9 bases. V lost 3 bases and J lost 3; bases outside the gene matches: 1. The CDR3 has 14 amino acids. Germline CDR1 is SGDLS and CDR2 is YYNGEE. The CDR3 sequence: CASSEDRGYNEQFF. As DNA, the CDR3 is TGTGCCAGCAGCGAGGACAGGGGCTACAATGAGCAGTTCTTC.

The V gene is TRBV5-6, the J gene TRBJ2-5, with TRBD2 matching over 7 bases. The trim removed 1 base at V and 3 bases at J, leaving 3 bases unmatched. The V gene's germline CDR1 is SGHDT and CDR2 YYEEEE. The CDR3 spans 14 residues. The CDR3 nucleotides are TGTGCCAGCAGCTTGTCCAGCGGGGAAGAGACCCAGTACTTC. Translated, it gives CASSLSSGEETQYF.

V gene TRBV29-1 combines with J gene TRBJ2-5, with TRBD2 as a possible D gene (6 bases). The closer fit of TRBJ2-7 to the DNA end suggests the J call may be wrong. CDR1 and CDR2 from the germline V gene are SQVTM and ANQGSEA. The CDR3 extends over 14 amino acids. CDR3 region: CSVKLAVSSYEQYF. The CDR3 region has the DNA TGCAGCGTCAAATTAGCGGTGAGCTCCTACGAGCAGTACTTC.

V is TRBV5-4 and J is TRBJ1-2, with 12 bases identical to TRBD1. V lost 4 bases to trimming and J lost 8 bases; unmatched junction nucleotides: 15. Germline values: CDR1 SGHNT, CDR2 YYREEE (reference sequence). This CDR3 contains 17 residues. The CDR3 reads CASSLLRDRGLSIGYTF. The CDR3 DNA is TGTGCCAGCAGCCTGCTCCGGGACAGGGGGCTGTCTATCGGCTACACCTTC.